These 13 T cell receptor beta chains came from one sample sequenced in a study of blood T cells in healthy people across ages. With a J-beta primer mix and a sample-barcoded 5' primer, a second PCR ran about 7 to 12 cycles. TCRdb independently ran MiXCR on the 5' RACE reads; one entry per CDR3 protein. Of approximately 800,000 distinct CDR3 sequences listed, around 36% are singletons. Sequencing used blood. The receptors come from a man aged 18 to 30 in good health.

This clonotype occurred a few times. This rearrangement joins TRBV7-9 to TRBJ2-7; D is unclear. The germline V gene has CDR1 SEHNR and CDR2 FQNEAQ (reference sequence). This CDR3 spans 14 amino acids. Trimming stripped 1 base from V and 3 bases from J, with 10 bases between. CDR3 sequence (DNA): TGTGCCAGCAGCTTAGAAGGACGTTTCTACGAGCAGTACTTC. This encodes CASSLEGRFYEQYF.

This clonotype has just a few counts. The chain combines TRBV20-1 with TRBJ2-1, with 8 bases fitting TRBD1. Unmatched junction bases numbered 16, after V lost 5 bases and J lost 7 bases. This CDR3 is 16 amino acids long. CDR1 DFQATT and CDR2 SNEGSKA come from the germline V gene (reference sequence). The CDR3 nucleotides are TGCAGTGCTGGGCAAGGACAGGGATTTTTGGGGAATGAGCAGTTCTTC. Residues: CSAGQGQGFLGNEQFF.

Note on this clonotype: One end of the junction does not line up with germline, which may come from a read error. The V gene is TRBV10-3, the J gene TRBJ2-1; D perhaps matches TRBD1 (5 bases). The CDR3 runs 14 residues. From germline, CDR1 is ENHRY and CDR2 SYGVKD. CDR3 nucleotides: TGTGCCACTCTTGACAGTTCAGACCTCAATGTGCAGTTCTTC. Protein sequence: CATLDSSDLNVQFF.

On this clonotype itself: A read error is possible here, since a much larger clone lies one base away. This sequence joins TRBV7-2 and TRBJ2-5; tentative D call: TRBD2 (5 bases). This CDR3 contains 15 residues. Trimming took off 7 bases at V and 5 bases at J, with 20 bases between the two ends. CDR1 and CDR2 from the germline V gene are SGHTA and FQGNSA. Written as DNA, the CDR3 is TGTGCCAGCATCCTGTACCGGGGTGTAGGGGAGACCCAGTACTTC. Protein product: CASILYRGVGETQYF.

The rearrangement uses TRBV5-1 and TRBJ2-1, with a tentative D call TRBD1 (6 bases). Trimming cost V 1 base and J 0 bases, with 14 bases left between them. This CDR3 comprises 17 residues. The germline V gene has CDR1 SGHRS and CDR2 YFSETQ. The CDR3 sequence: CASSLTGSAGSYNEQFF. The CDR3 region has the DNA TGCGCCAGCAGCTTGACAGGGTCCGCGGGCTCCTACAATGAGCAGTTCTTC.

The J gene is TRBJ2-7, the V gene TRBV2, with D unresolved. The CDR3 spans 15 residues. Trimming took off 1 base at V and 3 bases at J, with 13 bases between the two ends. Germline CDR1 is SNHLY and CDR2 is FYNNEI. CDR3 DNA sequence: TGTGCCAGCAGTGAAGTAGCAGGAAATAGCTACGAGCAGTACTTC. The encoded protein is CASSEVAGNSYEQYF. Complete variable domain (other parts from reference TRBV2 and TRBJ2-7): EPEVTQTPSHQVTQMGQEVILRCVPISNHLYFYWYRQILGQKVEFLVSFYNNEISEKSEIFDDQFSVERPDGSNFTLKIRSTKLEDSAMYFCASSEVAGNSYEQYFGPGTRLTVT.

J is TRBJ2-5 and V is TRBV6-2 or TRBV6-3, with a possible D match to TRBD2 (5 bases). Germline V gene lookup returns CDR1 MNHEY and CDR2 SVGEGT. Trimming took off 11 bases at V and 4 bases at J, with 14 bases between the two ends. This CDR3 spans 12 amino acids. The CDR3: CASGLRAETQYF. The CDR3 DNA follows: TGTGCCTCGGGATTGAGGGCAGAGACCCAGTACTTC.

This clonotype was counted many times. The rearrangement links TRBV28 to TRBJ2-5; the D gene could be TRBD1 or TRBD2 (5 bases each). Germline V gives CDR1 MDHEN, CDR2 SYDVKM. V lost 7 bases, J lost 3 bases, and 12 bases lay in between. The CDR3 runs 13 residues. The CDR3 nucleotides are TGTGCCAGCATCGGGACGAGTGAAGAGACCCAGTACTTC. It codes for CASIGTSEETQYF.

This clonotype was counted once. The rearrangement uses TRBV6-5 and TRBJ2-2; tentatively, D is TRBD1 (6 bases). CDR1 and CDR2 (germline): MNHEY, SVGAGI. Trimming removed 1 base from V and 4 bases from J, with 13 bases in between. The CDR3 spans 16 residues. The CDR3: CASSYFQGQSTGELFF. CDR3 sequence (DNA): TGTGCCAGCAGTTACTTTCAGGGGCAGAGCACCGGGGAGCTGTTTTTT.

This clonotype was observed a handful of times. The chain combines TRBV5-4 with TRBJ1-2; D perhaps matches TRBD1 (6 bases). Between the trimmed V and J ends, which lost 6 bases and 4 bases, there was a span of 13 bases. This CDR3 is built from 13 residues. Per the germline V gene, CDR1 is SGHNT and CDR2 is YYREEE (reference sequence). The CDR3, as DNA: TGTGCCAGCAAGCACAGGGCTTCCTATGGCTACACCTTC. It translates to CASKHRASYGYTF.

This clonotype has just a few counts. This chain uses TRBV4-1 with TRBJ2-7, with TRBD1 matching over 8 bases. The junction had 9 bases not matched to a gene; V was cut back by 2 bases and J by 6 bases. This CDR3 has 15 residues. Germline V gene lookup returns CDR1 MGHRA and CDR2 YSYEKL. CDR3 bases: TGCGCCAGCAGCCAACCGAGGACAGGGACAGGCGAGCAGTACTTC. Translation: CASSQPRTGTGEQYF.

Ten or more counts support this clonotype. The chain employs TRBV4-3 and TRBJ2-1, with D perhaps matching TRBD1 (5 bases). The length of the CDR3 is 13 residues. Germline V lookup: CDR1 LGHNA, CDR2 YSLEER. With 4 bases removed from V and 9 bases from J, the gap between germline ends came to 13 bases. The CDR3 reads CASSLSRAGEQFF. The CDR3 DNA is TGCGCCAGCAGCCTCTCCAGGGCCGGTGAGCAGTTCTTC.

In this sample, this clonotype turned up many times. The gene calls are TRBV2 and TRBJ1-2; TRBD1 is a possible D gene (6 bases). V gave up 4 bases and J gave up 2 bases, with 11 bases separating them. The CDR3 has 14 residues. Germline CDR1 is SNHLY and CDR2 is FYNNEI. CDR3 sequence reads: CASSADSPNYGYTF. The CDR3, as DNA: TGTGCCAGCAGTGCGGACAGCCCAAACTATGGCTACACCTTC.